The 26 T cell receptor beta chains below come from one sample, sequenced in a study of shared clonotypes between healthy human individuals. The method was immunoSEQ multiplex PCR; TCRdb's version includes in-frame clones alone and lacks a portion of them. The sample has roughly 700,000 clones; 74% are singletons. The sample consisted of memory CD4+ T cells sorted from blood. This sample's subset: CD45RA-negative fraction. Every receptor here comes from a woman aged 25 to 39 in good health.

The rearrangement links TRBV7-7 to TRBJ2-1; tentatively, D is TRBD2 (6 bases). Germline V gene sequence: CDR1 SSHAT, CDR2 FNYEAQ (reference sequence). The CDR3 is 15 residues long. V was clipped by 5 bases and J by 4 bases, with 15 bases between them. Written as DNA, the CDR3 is TGTGCCAGCAGCAACGGGAGCAGCCTGTACAATGAGCAGTTCTTC. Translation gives CASSNGSSLYNEQFF.

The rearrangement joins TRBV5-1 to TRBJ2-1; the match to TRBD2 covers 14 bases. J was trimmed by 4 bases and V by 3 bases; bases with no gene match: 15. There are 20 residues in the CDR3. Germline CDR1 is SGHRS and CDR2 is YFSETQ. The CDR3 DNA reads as TGCGCCAGCAGCTCCGCTGGTCCCGGGACTAGCGGGAGATGGTACAATGAGCAGTTCTTC. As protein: CASSSAGPGTSGRWYNEQFF. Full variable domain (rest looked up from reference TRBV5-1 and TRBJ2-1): KAGVTQTPRYLIKTRGQQVTLSCSPISGHRSVSWYQQTPGQGLQFLFEYFSETQRNKGNFPGRFSGRQFSNSRSEMNVSTLELGDSALYLCASSSAGPGTSGRWYNEQFFGPGTRLTVL.

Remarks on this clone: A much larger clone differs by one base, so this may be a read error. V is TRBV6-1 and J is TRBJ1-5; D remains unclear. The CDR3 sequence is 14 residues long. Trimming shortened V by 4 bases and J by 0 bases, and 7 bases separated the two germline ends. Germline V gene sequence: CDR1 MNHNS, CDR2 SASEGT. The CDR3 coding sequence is TGTGCCAGCAGTGGGGAGTATAGCAATCAGCCCCAGCATTTT. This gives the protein CASSGEYSNQPQHF.

CDR3 bases: TGTGCCAGCAGCTCAGACTTGACCGAAGAGACCCAGTACTTC. This sequence encodes CASSSDLTEETQYF. The chain combines TRBV13 with TRBJ2-5; no clear D. The ends were cut back, 4 bases at V and 3 bases at J, with 12 bases in the middle. CDR1 and CDR2 from the germline V gene are PRHDT and FYEKMQ (reference sequence). This CDR3 has 14 amino acids.

The CDR3 here is CASSHSKGGADTQYF. The CDR3 nucleotides read TGTGCCAGCAGCCACTCTAAGGGAGGGGCAGATACGCAGTATTTT. The chain is built from TRBV6-6 and TRBJ2-3, with 7 bases identical to TRBD2. This CDR3 has 15 residues. The V segment lost 6 bases and the J segment 4 bases; nucleotides outside the gene matches: 10. The germline V gene has CDR1 MNHNY and CDR2 SVGAGI (reference sequence).

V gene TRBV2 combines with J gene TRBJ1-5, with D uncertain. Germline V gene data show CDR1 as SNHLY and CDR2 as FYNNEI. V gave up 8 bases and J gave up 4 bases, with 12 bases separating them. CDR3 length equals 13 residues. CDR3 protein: CASGSERNQPQHF. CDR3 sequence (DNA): TGTGCCAGCGGCTCGGAACGGAATCAGCCCCAGCATTTT.

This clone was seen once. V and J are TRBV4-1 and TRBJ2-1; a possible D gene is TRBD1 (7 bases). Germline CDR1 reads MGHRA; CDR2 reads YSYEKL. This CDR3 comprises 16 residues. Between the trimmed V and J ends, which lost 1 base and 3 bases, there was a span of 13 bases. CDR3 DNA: TGCGCCAGCAGCCAAGCGGAGGGGGCGTTCTACAATGAGCAGTTCTTC. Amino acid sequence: CASSQAEGAFYNEQFF.

CDR3 loop: CASSLPVGRASFGNTIYF. CDR3 sequence (DNA): TGTGCCAGCAGTTTGCCCGTCGGCAGGGCATCTTTTGGAAACACCATATATTTT. The chain carries TRBV28 and TRBJ1-3, with D tentatively TRBD1 (5 bases). The germline CDR1 and CDR2 sequences are MDHEN and SYDVKM. The V and J ends lost 3 bases and 3 bases respectively, with 21 bases between them. The CDR3 extends over 18 amino acids.

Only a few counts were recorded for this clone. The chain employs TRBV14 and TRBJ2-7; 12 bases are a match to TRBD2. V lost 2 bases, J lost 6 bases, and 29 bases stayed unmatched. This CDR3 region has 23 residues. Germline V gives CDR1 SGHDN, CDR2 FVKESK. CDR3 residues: CASSQPPGASGRAGGLVSLEQYF. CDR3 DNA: TGTGCCAGCAGCCAACCTCCGGGGGCTAGCGGGAGGGCAGGCGGCCTGGTGAGTCTCGAGCAGTACTTC.

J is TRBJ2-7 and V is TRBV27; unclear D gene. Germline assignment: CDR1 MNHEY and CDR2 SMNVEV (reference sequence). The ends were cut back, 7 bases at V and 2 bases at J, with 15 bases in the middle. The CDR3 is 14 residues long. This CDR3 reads CASKYQTTTYEQYF. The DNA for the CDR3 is TGTGCCAGCAAATATCAAACCACTACCTACGAGCAGTACTTC.

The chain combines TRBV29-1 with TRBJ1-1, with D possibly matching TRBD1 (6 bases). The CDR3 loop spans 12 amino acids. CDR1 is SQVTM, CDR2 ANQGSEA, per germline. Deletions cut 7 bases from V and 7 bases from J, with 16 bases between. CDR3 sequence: CSAFRDTNEAFF. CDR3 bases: TGCAGCGCCTTTAGGGACACCAATGAAGCTTTCTTT.

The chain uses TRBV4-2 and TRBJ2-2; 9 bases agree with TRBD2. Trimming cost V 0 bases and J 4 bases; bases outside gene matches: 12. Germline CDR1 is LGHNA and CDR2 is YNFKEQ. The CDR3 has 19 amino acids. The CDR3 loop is CASSQEGLARGRGTGELFF. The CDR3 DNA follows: TGTGCCAGCAGCCAAGAGGGACTAGCCCGTGGCCGGGGCACCGGGGAGCTGTTTTTT.

Here the CDR3 reads CASSPTGTSGPTGTGELFF. CDR3 nucleotides: TGCGCCAGCAGCCCCACCGGGACTAGCGGGCCCACGGGGACCGGGGAGCTGTTTTTT. The rearrangement links TRBV5-1 to TRBJ2-2; TRBD2 agrees at 12 bases. Per germline, CDR1 SGHRS and CDR2 YFSETQ. The junction had 15 bases not matched to a gene; V was cut back by 4 bases and J by 5 bases. CDR3 size: 19 residues.

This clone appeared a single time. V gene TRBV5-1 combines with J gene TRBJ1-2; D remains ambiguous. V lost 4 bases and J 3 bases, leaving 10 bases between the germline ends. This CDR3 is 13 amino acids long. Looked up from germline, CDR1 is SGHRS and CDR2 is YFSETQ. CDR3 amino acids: CASSEAGDYGYTF. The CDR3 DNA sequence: TGCGCCAGCAGCGAGGCAGGAGACTATGGCTACACCTTC.

The CDR3 region is CASSRRVGEQYF. The CDR3 coding sequence is TGTGCCAGTAGTAGAAGGGTGGGCGAGCAGTACTTC. The chain employs TRBV19 and TRBJ2-7, with D hard to call. Per germline, CDR1 LNHDA and CDR2 SQIVND (reference sequence). V lost 4 bases and J 6 bases, leaving 10 bases between the germline ends. The CDR3 is 12 amino acids.

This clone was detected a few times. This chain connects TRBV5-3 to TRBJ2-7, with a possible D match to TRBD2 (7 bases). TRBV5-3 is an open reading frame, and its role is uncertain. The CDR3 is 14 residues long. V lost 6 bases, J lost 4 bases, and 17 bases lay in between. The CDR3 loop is CARTRPGGEYEQYF. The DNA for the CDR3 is TGTGCCAGAACCCGCCCGGGGGGCGAGTACGAGCAGTACTTC.

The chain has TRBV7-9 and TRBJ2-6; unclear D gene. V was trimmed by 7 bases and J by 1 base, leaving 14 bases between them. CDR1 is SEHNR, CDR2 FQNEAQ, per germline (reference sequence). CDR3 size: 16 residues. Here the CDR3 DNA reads TGTGCCAGCATCCCCGCGCTTCGGTCTGGGGCCAACGTCCTGACTTTC. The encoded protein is CASIPALRSGANVLTF.

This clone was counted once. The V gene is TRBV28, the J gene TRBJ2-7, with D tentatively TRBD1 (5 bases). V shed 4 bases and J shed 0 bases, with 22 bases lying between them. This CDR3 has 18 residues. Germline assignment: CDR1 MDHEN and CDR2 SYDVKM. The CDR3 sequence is CASSYPMWGQGNSYEQYF. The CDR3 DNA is TGTGCCAGCAGTTACCCGATGTGGGGCCAGGGCAACTCCTACGAGCAGTACTTC. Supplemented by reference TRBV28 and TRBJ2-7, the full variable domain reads DVKVTQSSRYLVKRTGEKVFLECVQDMDHENMFWYRQDPGLGLRLIYFSYDVKMKEKGDIPEGYSVSREKKERFSLILESASTNQTSMYLCASSYPMWGQGNSYEQYFGPGTRLTVT.

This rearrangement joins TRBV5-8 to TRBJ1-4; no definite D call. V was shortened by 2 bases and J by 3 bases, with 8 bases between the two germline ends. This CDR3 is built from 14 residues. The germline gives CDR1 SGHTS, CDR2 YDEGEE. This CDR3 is CASSFGVANEKLFF. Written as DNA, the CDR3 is TGTGCCAGCAGCTTCGGCGTGGCTAATGAAAAACTGTTTTTT.

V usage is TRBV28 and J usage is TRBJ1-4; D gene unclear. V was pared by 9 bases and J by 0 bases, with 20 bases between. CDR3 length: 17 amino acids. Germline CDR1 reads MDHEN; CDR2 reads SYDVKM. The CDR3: CASSPTMGSATNEKLFF. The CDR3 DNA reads TGTGCCAGTAGCCCTACTATGGGTTCCGCAACTAATGAAAAACTGTTTTTT.

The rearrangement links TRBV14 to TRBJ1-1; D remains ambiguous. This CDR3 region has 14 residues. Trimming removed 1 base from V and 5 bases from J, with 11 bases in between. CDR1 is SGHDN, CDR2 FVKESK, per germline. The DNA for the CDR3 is TGTGCCAGCAGCCAAGGAGTGGGGTTGACTGAAGCTTTCTTT. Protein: CASSQGVGLTEAFF.

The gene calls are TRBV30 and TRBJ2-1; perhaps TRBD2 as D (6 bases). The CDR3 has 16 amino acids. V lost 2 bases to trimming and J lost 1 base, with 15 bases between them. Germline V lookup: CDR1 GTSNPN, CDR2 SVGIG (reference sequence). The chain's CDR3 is CAWSRERVRSYNEQFF. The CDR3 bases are TGTGCCTGGAGTCGGGAGAGGGTAAGGTCCTACAATGAGCAGTTCTTC.

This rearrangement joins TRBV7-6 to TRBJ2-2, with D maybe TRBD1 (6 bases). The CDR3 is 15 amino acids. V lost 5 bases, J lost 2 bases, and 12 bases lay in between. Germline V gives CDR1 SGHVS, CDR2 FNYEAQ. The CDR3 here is CASSRIGGNTGELFF. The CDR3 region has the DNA TGTGCCAGCAGCCGCATTGGGGGCAACACCGGGGAGCTGTTTTTT.

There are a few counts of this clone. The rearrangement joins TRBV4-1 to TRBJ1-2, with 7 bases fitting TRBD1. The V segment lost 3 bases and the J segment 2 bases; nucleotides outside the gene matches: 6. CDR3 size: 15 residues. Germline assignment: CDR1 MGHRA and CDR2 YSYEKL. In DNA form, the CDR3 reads TGCGCCAGCAGCCATACAGACAGGGAAAACTATGGCTACACCTTC. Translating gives CASSHTDRENYGYTF.

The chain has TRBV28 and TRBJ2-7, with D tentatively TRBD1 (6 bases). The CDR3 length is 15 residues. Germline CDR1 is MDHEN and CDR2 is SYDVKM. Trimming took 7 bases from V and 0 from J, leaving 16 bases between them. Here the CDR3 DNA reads TGTGCCAGCATAGTCTCAGGGGCCAGCTCCTACGAGCAGTACTTC. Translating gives CASIVSGASSYEQYF.

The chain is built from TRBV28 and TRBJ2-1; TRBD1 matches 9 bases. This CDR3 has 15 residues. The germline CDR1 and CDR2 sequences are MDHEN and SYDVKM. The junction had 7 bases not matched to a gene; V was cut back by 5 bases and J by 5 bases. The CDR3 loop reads CASSPVGQGNNEQFF. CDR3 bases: TGTGCCAGCAGTCCCGTGGGACAGGGAAACAATGAGCAGTTCTTC.